This TCR beta chain derives from a study of read filtering for tumor transcriptome and immune sequencing. Molecular barcoded adaptors covering alpha/delta and beta/gamma chains were used on 400 to 450 ng RNA. TCRdb redid the calling of the reads with MiXCR, one entry per CDR3 protein. The sample lists roughly 46,000 distinct CDR3 sequences; 9.5% to 15% were seen once. This CDR3 is built from 12 residues. With 0 bases removed from V and 6 bases from J, the gap between germline ends came to 4 bases. Germline CDR1 and CDR2: MNHNY and SVGAGI (reference sequence). Sequencing was performed on a population of CD138-negative cells sorted from bone marrow. The source is a donor aged 40 or over with multiple myeloma. This sequence joins TRBV6-6 and TRBJ2-3, with D unclear. The CDR3 coding sequence is TGTGCCAGCAGTTACTCGGAGGATACGCAGTATTTT. This codes for CASSYSEDTQYF.